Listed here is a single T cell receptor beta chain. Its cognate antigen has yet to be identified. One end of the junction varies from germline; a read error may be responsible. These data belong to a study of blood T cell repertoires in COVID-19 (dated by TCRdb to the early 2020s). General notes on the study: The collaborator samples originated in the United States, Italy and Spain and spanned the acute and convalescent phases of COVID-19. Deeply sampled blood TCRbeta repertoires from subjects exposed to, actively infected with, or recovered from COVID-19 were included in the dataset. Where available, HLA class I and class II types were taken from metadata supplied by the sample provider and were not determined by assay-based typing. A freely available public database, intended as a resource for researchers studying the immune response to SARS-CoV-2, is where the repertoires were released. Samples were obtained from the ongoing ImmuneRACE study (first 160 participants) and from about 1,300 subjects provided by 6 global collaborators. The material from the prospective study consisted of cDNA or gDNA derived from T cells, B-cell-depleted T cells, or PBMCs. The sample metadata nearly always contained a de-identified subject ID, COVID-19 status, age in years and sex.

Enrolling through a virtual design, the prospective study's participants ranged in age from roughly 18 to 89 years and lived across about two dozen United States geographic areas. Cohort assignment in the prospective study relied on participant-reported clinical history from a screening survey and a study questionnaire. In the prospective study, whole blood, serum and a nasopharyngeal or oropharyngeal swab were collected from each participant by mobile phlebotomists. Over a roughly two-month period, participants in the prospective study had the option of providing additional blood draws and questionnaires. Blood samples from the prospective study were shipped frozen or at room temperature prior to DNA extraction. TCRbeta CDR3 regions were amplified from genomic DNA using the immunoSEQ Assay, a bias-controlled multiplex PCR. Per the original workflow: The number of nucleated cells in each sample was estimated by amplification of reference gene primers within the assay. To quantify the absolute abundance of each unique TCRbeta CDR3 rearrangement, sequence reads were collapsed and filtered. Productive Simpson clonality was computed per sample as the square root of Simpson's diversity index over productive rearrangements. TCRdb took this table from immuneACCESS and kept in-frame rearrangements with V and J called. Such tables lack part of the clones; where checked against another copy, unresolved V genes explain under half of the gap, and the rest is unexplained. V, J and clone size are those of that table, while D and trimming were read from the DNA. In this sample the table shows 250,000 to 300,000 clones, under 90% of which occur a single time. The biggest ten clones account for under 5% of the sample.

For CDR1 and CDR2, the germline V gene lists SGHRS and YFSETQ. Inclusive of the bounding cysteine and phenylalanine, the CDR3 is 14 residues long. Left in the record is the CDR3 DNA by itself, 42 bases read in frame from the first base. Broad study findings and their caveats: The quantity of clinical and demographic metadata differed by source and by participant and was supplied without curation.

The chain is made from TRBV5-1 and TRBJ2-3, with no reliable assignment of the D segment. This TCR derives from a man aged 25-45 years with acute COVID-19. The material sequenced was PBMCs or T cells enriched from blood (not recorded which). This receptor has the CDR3 CASSLAVGTDTQYF. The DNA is TGTGCCAGCAGCTTGGCCGTAGGCACAGATACGCAGTATTTT.